The T cell receptor (beta chain) described here comes from a study of T-cell memory formation after mild COVID-19. Comment on this clonotype: Its antigen remains unidentified.

V was pared by 4 bases and J by 4 bases, with 8 bases between. CDR1 and CDR2 from the germline V gene are SNHLY and FYNNEI. CDR3 length: 13 residues. MiXCR, run by TCRdb on the 5' RACE reads, gives a single entry per CDR3 protein. This sample has around 60,000 distinct CDR3 sequences, with over 7.5% found just once. Study-wide findings and caveats: While clones contracting from day 15 to 85 were balanced between CD4 and CD8, later expanders leaned CD4+.

The sequenced sample consisted of PBMCs or a T cell subset sorted from them (not recorded which). The chain uses TRBV2 and TRBJ2-1; D not resolved. The clonotype originates from a young man who had mild COVID-19 (a few samples of this study predate the infection). Cell type and time point are not known. The CDR3 nucleotides read TGTGCCAGCAGTGTCATCACATACAATGAGCAGTTCTTC. Translating gives CASSVITYNEQFF.